This TCR beta chain was sequenced for a study of blood T cell repertoires in COVID-19. About the research overall: Spain, Italy and the United States supplied samples that represented acute and convalescent COVID-19. From T cells, B-cell-depleted T cells, or PBMCs came the material, which was cDNA or gDNA.

Germline trimming cut 5 bases from V and 2 bases from J; bases unmatched to any gene: 3. Germline-derived CDR1 and CDR2 are SGHVS and FNYEAQ. This CDR3 has 15 residues. Source study methods: Using reference gene primer amplification, nucleated cell counts were estimated. Assay: immunoSEQ multiplex PCR; the TCRdb copy retains only in-frame clones and omits some. The V and J calls and clone size are taken from that table; D and trimming were inferred from the DNA. This table holds about 170,000 clones, approximately 90% found once. The rearrangement uses TRBV7-6 and TRBJ2-3, with 11 bases fitting TRBD2. Sequencing input: peripheral blood. This TCR derives from a man aged 45 to 65 who had recovered from COVID-19. The CDR3 loop reads CASSTLAGATDTQYF. The CDR3 DNA reads as TGTGCCAGCAGCACACTAGCGGGAGCCACAGATACGCAGTATTTT.